This T cell receptor (beta chain) was obtained from a study of T-cell memory formation after mild COVID-19. TCRdb re-called the 5' RACE reads through MiXCR, storing one row per CDR3 protein. The table has about 100,000 distinct CDR3 sequences, 11% seen once. Trimming removed 3 bases at V and 10 bases at J, with 13 bases between. The germline V gene has CDR1 SGHTA and CDR2 FQGNSA. The CDR3 contains 13 residues. Sequencing used PBMCs or a T cell subset sorted from them (not recorded which). The sequence was collected from a man aged 18 to 29 who had mild COVID-19 (a few samples of this study predate the infection). Cell type and time point are not known. The chain employs TRBV7-2 and TRBJ2-1; D may be TRBD1 (5 bases). The CDR3 DNA reads TGTGCCAGCAGCTTTACCAGGGTCCCCGAGCAGTTCTTC. Its protein product is CASSFTRVPEQFF.